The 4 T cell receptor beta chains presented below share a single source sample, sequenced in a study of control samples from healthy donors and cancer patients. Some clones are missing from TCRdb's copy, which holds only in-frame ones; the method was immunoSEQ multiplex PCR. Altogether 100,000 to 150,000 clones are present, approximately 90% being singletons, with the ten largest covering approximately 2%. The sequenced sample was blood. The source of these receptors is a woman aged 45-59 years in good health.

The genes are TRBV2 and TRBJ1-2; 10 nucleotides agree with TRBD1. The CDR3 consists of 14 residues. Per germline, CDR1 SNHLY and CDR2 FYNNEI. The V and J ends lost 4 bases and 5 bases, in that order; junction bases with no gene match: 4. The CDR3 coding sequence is TGTGCCAGCAGTGGACAGGGGGCGGCTTATGGCTACACCTTC. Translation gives CASSGQGAAYGYTF. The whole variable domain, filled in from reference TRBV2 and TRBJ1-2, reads EPEVTQTPSHQVTQMGQEVILRCVPISNHLYFYWYRQILGQKVEFLVSFYNNEISEKSEIFDDQFSVERPDGSNFTLKIRSTKLEDSAMYFCASSGQGAAYGYTFGSGTRLTVV.

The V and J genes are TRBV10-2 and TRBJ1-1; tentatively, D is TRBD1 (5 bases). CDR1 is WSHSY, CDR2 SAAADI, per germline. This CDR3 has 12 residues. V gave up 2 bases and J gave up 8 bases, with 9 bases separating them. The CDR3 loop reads CASSELGREAFF. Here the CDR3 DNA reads TGCGCCAGCAGTGAGCTGGGGCGGGAAGCTTTCTTT.

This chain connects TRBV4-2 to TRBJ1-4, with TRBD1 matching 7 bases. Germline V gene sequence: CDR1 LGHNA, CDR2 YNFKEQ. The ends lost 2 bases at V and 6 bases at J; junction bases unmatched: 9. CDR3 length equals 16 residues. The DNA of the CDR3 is TGTGCCAGCAGCCAACGCACCGGGACAGCGGATGAAAAACTGTTTTTT. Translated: CASSQRTGTADEKLFF.

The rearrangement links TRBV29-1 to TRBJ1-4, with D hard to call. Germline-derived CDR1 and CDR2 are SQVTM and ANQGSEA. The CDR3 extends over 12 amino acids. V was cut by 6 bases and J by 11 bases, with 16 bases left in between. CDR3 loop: CSVTSPRMKLFF. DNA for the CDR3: TGCAGCGTCACATCGCCTCGTATGAAACTGTTTTTT.